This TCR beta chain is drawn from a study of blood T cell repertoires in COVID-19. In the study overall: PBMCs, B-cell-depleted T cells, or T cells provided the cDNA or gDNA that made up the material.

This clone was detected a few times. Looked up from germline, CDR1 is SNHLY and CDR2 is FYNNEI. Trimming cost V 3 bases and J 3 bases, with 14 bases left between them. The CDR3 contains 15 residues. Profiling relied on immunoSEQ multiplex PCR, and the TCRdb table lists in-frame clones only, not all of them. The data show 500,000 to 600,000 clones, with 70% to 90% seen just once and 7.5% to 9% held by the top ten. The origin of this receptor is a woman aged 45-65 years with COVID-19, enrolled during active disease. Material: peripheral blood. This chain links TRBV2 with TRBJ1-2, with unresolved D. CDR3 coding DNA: TGTGCCAGCAGTGATGCGGCCTTTCTCGACTATGGCTACACCTTC. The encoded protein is CASSDAAFLDYGYTF.